In its sample, the clone carrying this TCR beta chain was seen a few times. The data derive from a study of blood T cell repertoires in COVID-19. Method: immunoSEQ multiplex PCR; TCRdb's copy keeps in-frame clones and lacks some. The table includes about 76,000 clones, approximately 78% detected once. This CDR3 spans 15 amino acids. With 6 bases removed from V and 2 bases from J, the gap between germline ends came to 16 bases. CDR1 is KGHSH and CDR2 is LQKENI in the germline V gene. The TCR comes from a human donor in a cohort sampled during active COVID-19. The sequenced material came from peripheral blood. The chain links TRBV18 to TRBJ1-1; D not certain. CDR3 DNA sequence: TGTGCCAGCTCCCTGGTCCCCCGACAAAACACTGAAGCTTTCTTT. This encodes CASSLVPRQNTEAFF.